These T cell receptor beta chains were read from a single sample in a study of cytomegalovirus exposure and HLA in healthy donors. Assay: immunoSEQ multiplex PCR; the TCRdb copy retains only in-frame clones and omits some. The top ten hold 5.5% to 7.5% of the sample, which has about 200,000 clones, more than 75% seen once. The specimen was PBMCs. The source is a woman aged 50 to 60 in good health and CMV-seropositive. Both conserved end residues are part of each CDR3. A D gene is named only where the DNA matches it firmly. Expanded clones get a size class; other rows say once, few or many, or leave the size out.

TGCGCCAGCAGCGGCGGACAGGGGAACACTGAAGCTTTCTTT	CASSGGQGNTEAFF	TRBJ1-1	TRBD1	-	TRBV5-1
TGCGCCAGCAGCCAAGATGGGCGGCGGGAGGCAAGGGAGTATTTT	CASSQDGRREAREYF	TRBJ2-3	TRBD2	-	TRBV4-1
TGTGCCAGTAGTCTACCTGGACAGACCACTGAAGCTTTCTTT	CASSLPGQTTEAFF	TRBJ1-1	-	few	TRBV19
TGCGCCAGCAGCCAAGATCTAGCAGGAGAGACCCAGTACTTC	CASSQDLAGETQYF	TRBJ2-5	-	-	TRBV4-3
TGTGCCAGCAGCCCCCCCCGCAGGGAGGCCCTCCACTTT	CASSPPRREALHF	TRBJ1-6	-	-	TRBV21-1
TGTGCCAGCAGTTTACAGGGGGCTGGTGGCTACACCTTC	CASSLQGAGGYTF	TRBJ1-2	TRBD1	-	TRBV6-6
TGCGCCAGCAGCCAAGATCTTGGGGAGGGTTATGGCTACACCTTC	CASSQDLGEGYGYTF	TRBJ1-2	-	-	TRBV4-3
TGTGCCAGCAGTTTAGGGCTTTCTAACACTGAAGCTTTCTTT	CASSLGLSNTEAFF	TRBJ1-1	-	-	TRBV27
TGTGCCAGCCAACTGGGGGCGTACTATGGCTACACCTTC	CASQLGAYYGYTF	TRBJ1-2	-	few	TRBV6-5
TGTGCCAGCAGCTTCCTACGCCCGAGCACAGATACGCAGTATTTT	CASSFLRPSTDTQYF	TRBJ2-3	-	-	TRBV11-2
TGTGCCAGCAGCTTAGTATGGCGGGGGGGCCTAGGGGAAGATACGCAGTATTTT	CASSLVWRGGLGEDTQYF	TRBJ2-3	TRBD2	-	TRBV7-8
TGCGCCAGCAGCTTGGATAGCGGGGGAGGGTTCGATGAGCAGTTCTTC	CASSLDSGGGFDEQFF	TRBJ2-1	TRBD2	-	TRBV5-1
TGTGCCAGCTCACCAAACCAGGGCCCAGATACGCAGTATTTT	CASSPNQGPDTQYF	TRBJ2-3	-	once	TRBV18
TGTGCCAGTAGGGCCCTGCGACTAGCGGGGGGCAGCTCCTACAATGAGCAGTTCTTC	CASRALRLAGGSSYNEQFF	TRBJ2-1	TRBD2	-	TRBV19
TGTGCCAGCAGCCCCGACAGGTACTATGGCTACACCTTC	CASSPDRYYGYTF	TRBJ1-2	-	-	TRBV5-4
TGTGCCAGCAGCTTAGGGGGCGGGGGGTCCTACGAGCAGTACTTC	CASSLGGGGSYEQYF	TRBJ2-7	TRBD2	-	TRBV7-2
TGTGCCAGCAGGAGGGACATCTACGAGCAGTACTTC	CASRRDIYEQYF	TRBJ2-7	-	-	TRBV6-1
TGCGCCAGCAGCCCGGGACAGGGGGAGATCTATGGCTACACCTTC	CASSPGQGEIYGYTF	TRBJ1-2	TRBD1	-	TRBV4-3
TGCGCCAGCAGTGAGTCGGGACAGAGTAACACCGGGGAGCTGTTTTTT	CASSESGQSNTGELFF	TRBJ2-2	TRBD1	-	TRBV10-2
TGTGCCAGCAGCGTCGCAGGCCCGGACTATGGCTACACCTTC	CASSVAGPDYGYTF	TRBJ1-2	-	-	TRBV6-5
TGTGCCAGCAGTCAGGATAGCTCCTACAATGAGCAGTTCTTC	CASSQDSSYNEQFF	TRBJ2-1	-	-	TRBV27
TGCGCCAGCAGCCTGACAGGGGGCGGTGAAACTGAAGCTTTCTTT	CASSLTGGGETEAFF	TRBJ1-1	TRBD1	-	TRBV5-1
TGTGCCATCAGTGAATCGACCGGGACAGCTCAAGAGACCCAGTACTTC	CAISESTGTAQETQYF	TRBJ2-5	TRBD1	-	TRBV10-3
TGTGCCAGCGGCCCCCGGAGGGGCTCCTACAATGAGCAGTTCTTC	CASGPRRGSYNEQFF	TRBJ2-1	-	-	TRBV2
TGTGCCAGCAGTTTATCAGGGGGAGCTAACTATGGCTACACCTTC	CASSLSGGANYGYTF	TRBJ1-2	TRBD1	-	TRBV28
TGCAGCGCCGGACAGGGGTCGAATGGCTACACCTTC	CSAGQGSNGYTF	TRBJ1-2	TRBD1	-	TRBV29-1
TGTGCCAGCAGTACACAGGGGATGAGGGCCTATGGCTACACCTTC	CASSTQGMRAYGYTF	TRBJ1-2	TRBD1	-	TRBV2
TGTGCCAGCAGGGGAGGGACTAGCGGGGCTAGACAGTTCTTC	CASRGGTSGARQFF	TRBJ2-1	TRBD2	-	TRBV2
TGTGCCAGCAGCTTCGTACAGGGTCTCAATGAGCAGTTCTTC	CASSFVQGLNEQFF	TRBJ2-1	-	-	TRBV5-4
TGTGCCAGCTCACTCTCCGGACAGATTCATAATTCACCCCTCCACTTT	CASSLSGQIHNSPLHF	TRBJ1-6	-	-	TRBV18
TGCGCCAGCAGTTTCGGGACATATAATTCACCCCTCCACTTT	CASSFGTYNSPLHF	TRBJ1-6	-	-	TRBV5-1